The next 22 T cell receptor beta chains were all read from a single sample in a study of cytomegalovirus exposure and HLA in healthy donors. The PCR ran on 60 Vbeta and 13 Jbeta primers. Method: immunoSEQ multiplex PCR; TCRdb's copy keeps in-frame clones and lacks some. The profile shows some 80,000 clones, under 80% of them singletons. Material: PBMCs. The origin of the receptors is a middle-aged man in good health and CMV-seronegative.

The rearrangement joins TRBV5-1 to TRBJ2-7; tentative D call: TRBD1 (5 bases). The V end lost 3 bases, the J end lost 2 bases, and 12 bases lay between the germline ends. The CDR3 sequence is 14 residues long. Germline CDR1 is SGHRS and CDR2 is YFSETQ. CDR3 region: CASSSTGSTYEQYF. The DNA for the CDR3 is TGCGCCAGCAGCTCAACAGGATCCACCTACGAGCAGTACTTC.

Concerning this clone: At one of its ends the junction is not consistent with the germline gene, which may arise from a read error. The chain uses TRBV2 and TRBJ1-2, with 7 bases fitting TRBD1. Per germline, CDR1 SNHLY and CDR2 FYNNEI. The CDR3 is made up of 15 amino acids. The CDR3, as DNA: TGTGCCATCAGTAAACCGGGACAGATAAACTATGGCTACACCTTC. Amino acid sequence: CAISKPGQINYGYTF. Using reference TRBV2 and TRBJ1-2 for the parts outside the CDR3, the full variable domain is EPEVTQTPSHQVTQMGQEVILRCVPISNHLYFYWYRQILGQKVEFLVSFYNNEISEKSEIFDDQFSVERPDGSNFTLKIRSTKLEDSAMYFCAISKPGQINYGYTFGSGTRLTVV.

V is TRBV4-2 and J is TRBJ1-6; TRBD1 aligns across 7 bases. Germline V gene lookup returns CDR1 LGHNA and CDR2 YNFKEQ. The CDR3 loop spans 18 amino acids. V gave up 3 bases and J gave up 6 bases; unmatched junction bases: 14. The CDR3 DNA follows: TGTGCCAGCAGCCAGAAGGGACAGCTCACAGAGTTTAATTCACCCCTCCACTTT. It yields the protein CASSQKGQLTEFNSPLHF.

The gene calls are TRBV6-1 and TRBJ1-3, with 7 nucleotides matching TRBD1. CDR1 and CDR2 (germline): MNHNS, SASEGT. Trimming took 4 bases from V and 4 from J; bases not matched to a gene: 10. This CDR3 has 16 residues. In DNA, the CDR3 is TGTGCCAGCAGTGCGTACAGGGGCATTGAGGGAAACACCATATATTTT. This codes for CASSAYRGIEGNTIYF.

The CDR3 sequence is CAWRAQGGRGTEAFF. Here the CDR3 DNA reads TGTGCCTGGAGAGCGCAAGGGGGCCGGGGGACTGAAGCTTTCTTT. V is TRBV30 and J is TRBJ1-1, with 7 bases aligning to TRBD1. With 3 bases clipped from V and 5 bases from J, the junction kept 12 bases outside the gene matches. CDR3 length: 15 residues. Per germline, CDR1 GTSNPN and CDR2 SVGIG (reference sequence).

The CDR3 bases are TGTGCCAGCAGCTTAACAAGTCCCGGGACAGGGTACAATGAGCAGTTCTTC. This codes for CASSLTSPGTGYNEQFF. The rearrangement links TRBV11-2 to TRBJ2-1; 9 bases map to TRBD1. Looked up from germline, CDR1 is SGHAT and CDR2 is FQNNGV. The junction had 9 bases not matched to a gene; V was cut back by 2 bases and J by 4 bases. The CDR3 spans 17 residues.

CDR3 nucleotide sequence: TGTGCCATCAGTGAGTCCCCAGGGGAGACCCAGTACTTC. It is translated as CAISESPGETQYF. This chain links TRBV10-3 with TRBJ2-5, with D tentatively TRBD1 (5 bases). This CDR3 is built from 13 residues. Trimming left V 0 bases short and J 5 bases short, with 7 bases between. The germline CDR1 and CDR2 sequences are ENHRY and SYGVKD.

This clone has more than one count but fewer than ten. The J gene is TRBJ1-5, the V gene TRBV5-3; 8 bases are shared with TRBD1. TRBV5-3 is flagged as an ORF with uncertain function. V was pared by 0 bases and J by 4 bases, with 0 bases of the junction left unmatched. This CDR3 spans 14 amino acids. In DNA, the CDR3 is TGTGCCAGAAGCTTGGACAGGGGGAATCAGCCCCAGCATTTT. It specifies CARSLDRGNQPQHF.

This sequence joins TRBV6-1 and TRBJ1-1, with a weak D call TRBD1 (6 bases). Trimming removed 6 bases from V and 0 bases from J, with 11 bases in between. Germline lookup yields CDR1 MNHNS and CDR2 SASEGT. The CDR3 runs to 14 residues. This chain's CDR3 is CASSLGTLNTEAFF. CDR3 nucleotide sequence: TGTGCCAGCAGCCTCGGGACATTGAACACTGAAGCTTTCTTT.

This chain links TRBV30 with TRBJ2-2; D unclear. The germline gives CDR1 GTSNPN, CDR2 SVGIG (reference sequence). Trimming took off 3 bases at V and 3 bases at J, with 8 bases between the two ends. This CDR3 is 13 amino acids long. The CDR3 loop reads CAWSEFYTGELFF. CDR3 coding DNA: TGTGCCTGGAGCGAGTTTTACACCGGGGAGCTGTTTTTT.

This sequence joins TRBV5-1 and TRBJ2-5, with a weak D call TRBD1 (6 bases). The CDR3 totals 15 residues. CDR1 and CDR2 (germline): SGHRS, YFSETQ. Deletions cut 2 bases from V and 5 bases from J, with 16 bases between. In nucleotides, the CDR3 is TGCGCCAGCAGCTTCGGGGCTGGACAGTTGGAGACCCAGTACTTC. Amino acids: CASSFGAGQLETQYF.

This chain connects TRBV4-2 to TRBJ2-2, with D perhaps matching TRBD2 (6 bases). Germline CDR1 is LGHNA and CDR2 is YNFKEQ. The germline V and J ends were trimmed by 0 bases and 4 bases, with 12 bases remaining between them. The CDR3 has 16 amino acids. CDR3 coding DNA: TGTGCCAGCAGCCAAGAAGCGGGCGCCTCCACCGGGGAGCTGTTTTTT. The encoded protein is CASSQEAGASTGELFF.

The rearrangement links TRBV29-1 to TRBJ2-1; 9 positions match TRBD2. The length of the CDR3 is 17 residues. The trim removed 5 bases at V and 0 bases at J, leaving 11 bases unmatched. Germline V CDR1 and CDR2: SQVTM, ANQGSEA. DNA of the CDR3: TGCAGCGTTCGCCTGAGACTAGCGGAAAGCTCCTACAATGAGCAGTTCTTC. Its translation is CSVRLRLAESSYNEQFF.

This clone is judged medium-sized (0.01 to 0.1%). V usage is TRBV6-6 and J usage is TRBJ2-7; 7 bases are a match to TRBD1. Germline loops: CDR1 MNHNY, CDR2 SVGAGI (reference sequence). The CDR3 is made up of 15 amino acids. V dropped 6 bases and J dropped 1; count of bases not matched to a gene: 9. The CDR3 is CASREREQGSYEQYF. For the CDR3, the DNA is TGTGCCAGCAGGGAGAGGGAACAGGGGTCCTACGAGCAGTACTTC.

The chain uses TRBV5-1 and TRBJ2-3, with 11 positions matching TRBD2. Germline lookup yields CDR1 SGHRS and CDR2 YFSETQ. Germline trimming cut 9 bases from V and 0 bases from J; bases unmatched to any gene: 9. The CDR3 consists of 16 residues. The CDR3 DNA sequence: TGCGCCACGTCCTCTAGCGGGAGGTCGAGCACAGATACGCAGTATTTT. It encodes CATSSSGRSSTDTQYF. Combining the CDR3 with reference TRBV5-1 and TRBJ2-3 gives the whole variable domain KAGVTQTPRYLIKTRGQQVTLSCSPISGHRSVSWYQQTPGQGLQFLFEYFSETQRNKGNFPGRFSGRQFSNSRSEMNVSTLELGDSALYLCATSSSGRSSTDTQYFGPGTRLTVL.

This chain connects TRBV28 to TRBJ2-1, with 7 bases lining up with TRBD2. In germline, CDR1 is MDHEN, CDR2 SYDVKM. The J segment lost 3 bases and the V segment lost 6 bases, leaving 2 bases of the junction unmatched. This CDR3 contains 13 residues. The CDR3 sequence: CASRRENYNEQFF. CDR3 DNA sequence: TGTGCCAGCAGGCGGGAGAACTACAATGAGCAGTTCTTC.

This clone occurred once. This chain uses TRBV28 with TRBJ2-2; the match to TRBD1 covers 8 bases. Per germline, CDR1 MDHEN and CDR2 SYDVKM. The ends lost 3 bases at V and 8 bases at J; junction bases unmatched: 5. CDR3 size: 14 residues. The CDR3 DNA reads TGTGCCAGCAGTTTGAGGACAGGGAGGGGGGAGCTGTTTTTT. Translated, it gives CASSLRTGRGELFF.

The chain employs TRBV14 and TRBJ2-1; a weak D match, TRBD2 (5 bases). The CDR3 is 14 residues long. Deletions cut 5 bases from V and 10 bases from J, with 18 bases between. The V gene's germline CDR1 is SGHDN and CDR2 FVKESK. The CDR3 DNA sequence: TGTGCCAGCAGCGCCCATGGCCTAGCTCGGGAGCAGTTCTTC. It codes for CASSAHGLAREQFF.

This chain links TRBV5-5 with TRBJ1-2, with 11 positions matching TRBD1. V lost 4 bases and J lost 8; bases outside the gene matches: 19. Germline CDR1 reads SGHKS; CDR2 reads YYEKEE (reference sequence). The CDR3 runs to 18 residues. The CDR3 DNA reads as TGTGCCAGCAGCCGTAACATTAATCCGGGACAGGGGGTCGAAGGCTACACCTTC. Protein: CASSRNINPGQGVEGYTF.

CDR3 sequence: CASSSIADTQYF. CDR3 coding DNA: TGTGCCAGCAGTTCCATAGCTGATACGCAGTATTTT. The chain combines TRBV6-5 with TRBJ2-3; D remains unclear. Looked up from germline, CDR1 is MNHEY and CDR2 is SVGAGI. Trimming took 4 bases from V and 6 from J, leaving 8 bases between them. There are 12 residues in the CDR3.

The rearrangement links TRBV28 to TRBJ2-7; the D gene is possibly TRBD2 (7 bases). The CDR3 extends over 15 amino acids. Trimming removed 4 bases from V and 0 bases from J, with 13 bases in between. CDR1 and CDR2 (germline): MDHEN, SYDVKM. The DNA for the CDR3 is TGTGCCAGCAGTTCCCGAGGGGGGGCCTCCTACGAGCAGTACTTC. Its translation: CASSSRGGASYEQYF.

The rearrangement joins TRBV18 to TRBJ2-2; 8 nucleotides align to TRBD1. Germline V gene sequence: CDR1 KGHSH, CDR2 LQKENI. The junction had 3 bases not matched to a gene; V was cut back by 3 bases and J by 3 bases. This CDR3 spans 15 amino acids. The CDR3: CASSPRTGYTGELFF. The CDR3 DNA follows: TGTGCCAGCTCACCCCGGACAGGGTACACCGGGGAGCTGTTTTTT.